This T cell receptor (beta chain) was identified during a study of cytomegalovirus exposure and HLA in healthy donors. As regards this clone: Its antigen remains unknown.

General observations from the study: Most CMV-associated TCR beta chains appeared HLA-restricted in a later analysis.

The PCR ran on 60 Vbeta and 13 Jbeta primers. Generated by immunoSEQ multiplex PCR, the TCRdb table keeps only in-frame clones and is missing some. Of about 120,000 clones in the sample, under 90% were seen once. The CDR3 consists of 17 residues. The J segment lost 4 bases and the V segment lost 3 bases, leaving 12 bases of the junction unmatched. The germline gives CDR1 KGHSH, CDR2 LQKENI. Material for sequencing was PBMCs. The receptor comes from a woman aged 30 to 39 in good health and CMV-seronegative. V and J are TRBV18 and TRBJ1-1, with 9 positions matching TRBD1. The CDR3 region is CASSPSTGGLGGTEAFF. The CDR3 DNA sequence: TGTGCCAGCTCACCGAGCACAGGGGGCTTGGGTGGCACTGAAGCTTTCTTT.